This TCR beta chain emerged from a study of identical twins. Each donor was a healthy Caucasian. The CDR3 runs 14 residues. Trimming left V 2 bases short and J 5 bases short, with 12 bases between. Germline V gene sequence: CDR1 MNHEY, CDR2 SVGAGI. MiXCR, applied by TCRdb to the 5' RACE reads, yields one record per CDR3 protein. This sample carries roughly 500,000 distinct CDR3 sequences, around 20% of them seen once, and the ten largest clones take 0.91%. This sample also belongs to another study, concerning T cells expressing NK-cell markers. According to that study: The authors derived TCR beta repertoires from sorted CD3+CD56+NKG2C+, CD3+CD56+NKG2C- and CD3+CD56-NKG2C+ T cells. Leadership of the CD3+CD56-NKG2C+ fraction also belonged to these clonotypes in a handful of donors.

This chain links TRBV6-5 with TRBJ2-5, with D possibly being TRBD1 or TRBD2 (5 bases each). The sample taken for sequencing was CD4+ T cells sorted from blood. The sequence derives from a young woman in good health. The CDR3: CASSYMGVGETQYF. CDR3 in DNA: TGTGCCAGCAGTTACATGGGGGTTGGCGAGACCCAGTACTTC.